The clone carrying this TCR beta chain was seen more than once but under ten times. Time point indicated: pre-sensitization, week 0. Treatment reported: therapeutic diphenylcyclopropenone sensitization with weekly scalp DPC. The data are from a study of human T cells and chemical hapten exposure. TCRdb re-called the RACE reads through MiXCR, storing one row per CDR3 protein. The sample records about 180,000 distinct CDR3 sequences, roughly 30% being singletons. Germline loops: CDR1 SQVTM, CDR2 ANQGSEA. The CDR3 sequence is 14 residues long. Trimming took 4 bases from V and 5 from J, leaving 15 bases between them.

This material consisted of whole blood, taken in connection with sensitization to the hapten diphenylcyclopropenone (DPC). V usage is TRBV29-1 and J usage is TRBJ2-1; possibly TRBD1 or TRBD2 for D (5 bases each). This receptor was taken from a woman aged 25-40 years with alopecia areata. Some clones in this sample may be carry-over from other donors' samples. The CDR3 reads CSVGEGDLHNEQFF. CDR3 nucleotide sequence: TGCAGCGTTGGTGAAGGGGACCTCCACAATGAGCAGTTCTTC.